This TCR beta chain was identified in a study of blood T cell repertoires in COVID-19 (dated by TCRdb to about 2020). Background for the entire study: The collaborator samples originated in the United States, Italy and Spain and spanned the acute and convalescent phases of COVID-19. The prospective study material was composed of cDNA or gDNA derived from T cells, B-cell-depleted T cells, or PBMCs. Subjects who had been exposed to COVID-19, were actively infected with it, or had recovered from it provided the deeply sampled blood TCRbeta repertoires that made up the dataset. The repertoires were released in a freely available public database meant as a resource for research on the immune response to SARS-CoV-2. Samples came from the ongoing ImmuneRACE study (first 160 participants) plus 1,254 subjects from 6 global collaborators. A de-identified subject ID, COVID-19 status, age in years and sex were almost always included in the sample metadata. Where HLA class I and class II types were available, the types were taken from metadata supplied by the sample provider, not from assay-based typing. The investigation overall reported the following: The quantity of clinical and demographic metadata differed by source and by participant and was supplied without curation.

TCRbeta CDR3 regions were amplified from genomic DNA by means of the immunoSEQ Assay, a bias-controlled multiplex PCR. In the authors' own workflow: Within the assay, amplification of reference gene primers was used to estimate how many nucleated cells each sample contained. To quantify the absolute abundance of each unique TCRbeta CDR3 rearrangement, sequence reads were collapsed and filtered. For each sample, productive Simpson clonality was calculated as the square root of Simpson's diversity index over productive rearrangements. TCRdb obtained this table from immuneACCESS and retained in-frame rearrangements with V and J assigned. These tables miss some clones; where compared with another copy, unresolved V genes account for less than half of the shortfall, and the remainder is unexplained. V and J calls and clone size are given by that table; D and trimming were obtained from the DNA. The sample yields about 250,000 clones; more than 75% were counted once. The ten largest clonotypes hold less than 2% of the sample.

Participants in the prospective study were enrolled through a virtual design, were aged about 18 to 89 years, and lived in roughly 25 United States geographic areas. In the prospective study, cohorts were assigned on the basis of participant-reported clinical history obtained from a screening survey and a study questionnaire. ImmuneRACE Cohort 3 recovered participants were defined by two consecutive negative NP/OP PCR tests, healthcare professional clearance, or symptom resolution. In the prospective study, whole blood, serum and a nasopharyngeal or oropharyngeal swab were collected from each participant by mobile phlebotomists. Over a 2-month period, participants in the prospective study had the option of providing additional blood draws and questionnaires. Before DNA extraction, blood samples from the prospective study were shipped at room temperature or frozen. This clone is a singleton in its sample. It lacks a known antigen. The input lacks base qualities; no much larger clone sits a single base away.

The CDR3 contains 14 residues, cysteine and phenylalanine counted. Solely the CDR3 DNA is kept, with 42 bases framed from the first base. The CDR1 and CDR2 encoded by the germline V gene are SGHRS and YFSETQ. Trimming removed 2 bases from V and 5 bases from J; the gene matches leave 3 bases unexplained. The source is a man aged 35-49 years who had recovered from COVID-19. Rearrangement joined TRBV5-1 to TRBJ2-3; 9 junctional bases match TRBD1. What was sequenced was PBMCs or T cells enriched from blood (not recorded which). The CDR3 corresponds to CASSLDRGIDTQYF. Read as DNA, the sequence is TGCGCCAGCAGCTTAGACAGGGGGATAGATACGCAGTATTTT. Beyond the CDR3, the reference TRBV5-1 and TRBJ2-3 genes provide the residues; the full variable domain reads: KAGVTQTPRYLIKTRGQQVTLSCSPISGHRSVSWYQQTPGQGLQFLFEYFSETQRNKGNFPGRFSGRQFSNSRSEMNVSTLELGDSALYLCASSLDRGIDTQYFGPGTRLTVL.